This T cell receptor (beta chain) was identified during a study of early T cells in non-severe SARS-CoV-2 infection. In the study overall: The chains were unpaired, and the sequenced material was bulk RNA from unsorted whole blood. Findings of the study overall: Missing private and CD4 specificities, VDJdb matching favored anti-spike CD8 responses.

V lost 0 bases, J lost 4 bases, and 6 bases stayed unmatched. The CDR3 is 15 amino acids. Germline CDR1 and CDR2: MNHEY and SVGAGI. This clonotype was picked up many times. The antigen is not known. Individually, cDNA molecules had unique molecular identifiers attached to them. TCRdb redid the calling of the 5' RACE reads with MiXCR, one entry per CDR3 protein. Among some 42,000 distinct CDR3 sequences, roughly 6.2% were seen once, and the ten largest hold about 7.8%. The sample was whole blood, taken at baseline. The TCR was taken from an adult who was a healthcare worker with PCR-confirmed SARS-CoV-2 infection or an uninfected control (not recorded which). The chain is built from TRBV6-5 and TRBJ2-7, with 7 bases identical to TRBD2. The chain's CDR3 is CASSYSVGGVYEQYF. DNA of the CDR3: TGTGCCAGCAGTTACTCGGTGGGGGGGGTATACGAGCAGTACTTC.